These 18 T cell receptor beta chains share one sample of origin, sequenced in a study of blood T cell repertoires in COVID-19. Repertoires were generated with immunoSEQ multiplex PCR, while TCRdb's copy carries only in-frame clones and drops some. The sample has 45,000 to 55,000 clones, around four fifths seen once. The material sequenced was peripheral blood. The receptors were gathered from a human donor in a cohort sampled during active COVID-19.

This chain uses TRBV5-1 with TRBJ2-5, with D possibly TRBD2 on 5 matching bases. V shed 2 bases and J shed 4 bases, with 9 bases lying between them. The germline V gene encodes CDR1 SGHRS and CDR2 YFSETQ. The CDR3 length is 13 residues. CDR3 protein: CASSFGEGETQYF. CDR3 sequence (DNA): TGCGCCAGCAGCTTCGGGGAAGGAGAGACCCAGTACTTC.

J is TRBJ2-5 and V is TRBV6-5; 7 bases agree with TRBD2. The V and J ends lost 4 bases and 7 bases, in that order; junction bases with no gene match: 9. The CDR3 contains 14 residues. Germline V CDR1 and CDR2: MNHEY, SVGAGI. The CDR3 protein is CASSSSGLEGTQYF. The CDR3 DNA follows: TGTGCCAGCAGTTCTAGCGGTCTTGAGGGGACCCAGTACTTC.

The CDR3: CASSRGWGGQNEQFF. The CDR3 bases are TGTGCCAGCAGCCGGGGGTGGGGGGGGCAGAATGAGCAGTTCTTC. The chain carries TRBV9 and TRBJ2-1; a weak D match, TRBD2 (7 bases). Trimming shortened V by 4 bases and J by 7 bases, and 18 bases separated the two germline ends. Germline values: CDR1 SGDLS, CDR2 YYNGEE. CDR3 size: 15 residues. Based on the CDR3 plus reference TRBV9 and TRBJ2-1, the full variable domain is DSGVTQTPKHLITATGQRVTLRCSPRSGDLSVYWYQQSLDQGLQFLIQYYNGEERAKGNILERFSAQQFPDLHSELNLSSLELGDSALYFCASSRGWGGQNEQFFGPGTRLTVL.

This clone has just one count. This chain uses TRBV7-2 with TRBJ2-3; maybe TRBD2 (5 bases). V was cut by 1 base and J by 4 bases, with 6 bases left in between. CDR3 length: 13 amino acids. Germline lookup yields CDR1 SGHTA and CDR2 FQGNSA. The CDR3 bases are TGTGCCAGCAGCTTAGAGGAGGCAGATACGCAGTATTTT. This codes for CASSLEEADTQYF.

The chain has TRBV11-2 and TRBJ1-3; 7 positions agree with TRBD1. Germline CDR1 and CDR2: SGHAT and FQNNGV. This CDR3 region has 16 residues. Losses at the gene ends were 5 bases for V and 0 bases for J; bases not matched to a gene: 7. CDR3 nucleotide sequence: TGTGCCAGCAGCCCGAGGACAGGCGGCTCTGGAAACACCATATATTTT. Protein: CASSPRTGGSGNTIYF.

In its sample, this clone was seen once. The genes are TRBV5-1 and TRBJ2-5, with 7 bases fitting TRBD1. The CDR3 consists of 16 residues. Trimming cost V 1 base and J 2 bases; bases outside gene matches: 8. The germline CDR1 and CDR2 sequences are SGHRS and YFSETQ. The CDR3 loop reads CASSLRNRGFQETQYF. The CDR3 coding sequence is TGCGCCAGCAGCTTGAGAAACAGGGGATTTCAAGAGACCCAGTACTTC. Drawing the rest from reference TRBV5-1 and TRBJ2-5, the complete variable domain is KAGVTQTPRYLIKTRGQQVTLSCSPISGHRSVSWYQQTPGQGLQFLFEYFSETQRNKGNFPGRFSGRQFSNSRSEMNVSTLELGDSALYLCASSLRNRGFQETQYFGPGTRLLVL.

This chain uses TRBV5-6 with TRBJ2-3, with D possibly TRBD1 on 6 matching bases. The CDR3 runs 16 residues. Germline CDR1 is SGHDT and CDR2 is YYEEEE. V was shortened by 3 bases and J by 3 bases, with 17 bases between the two germline ends. For the CDR3, the DNA is TGTGCCAGCAGCTCGCTAAGGGGGAGTGGGACAGATACGCAGTATTTT. This sequence encodes CASSSLRGSGTDTQYF. Full variable domain (remainder filled in from reference TRBV5-6 and TRBJ2-3): DAGVTQSPTHLIKTRGQQVTLRCSPKSGHDTVSWYQQALGQGPQFIFQYYEEEERQRGNFPDRFSGHQFPNYSSELNVNALLLGDSALYLCASSSLRGSGTDTQYFGPGTRLTVL.

V usage is TRBV7-2 and J usage is TRBJ2-5; 7 nucleotides line up with TRBD2. The CDR3 sequence is 16 residues long. CDR1 and CDR2 (germline): SGHTA, FQGNSA. V was pared by 2 bases and J by 3 bases, with 9 bases of the junction left unmatched. The CDR3 DNA follows: TGTGCCAGCAGCTTACAGCGGGACCGAAGAAAAGAGACCCAGTACTTC. This sequence encodes CASSLQRDRRKETQYF. The full variable domain, with the rest looked up from reference TRBV7-2 and TRBJ2-5, is GAGVSQSPSNKVTEKGKDVELRCDPISGHTALYWYRQSLGQGLEFLIYFQGNSAPDKSGLPSDRFSAERTGGSVSTLTIQRTQQEDSAVYLCASSLQRDRRKETQYFGPGTRLLVL.

V is TRBV24-1 and J is TRBJ2-3; D not resolved. Trimming cost V 11 bases and J 4 bases, with 9 bases left between them. The CDR3 runs to 11 residues. Germline V CDR1 and CDR2: KGHDR, SFDVKD. CDR3 amino acids: CARVYADTQYF. The CDR3 region has the DNA TGTGCCAGAGTTTATGCAGATACGCAGTATTTT.

The chain uses TRBV3-1 (or the pseudogene TRBV3-2) and TRBJ1-2; TRBD1 matches at 11 bases. The CDR3 has 14 residues. The V segment lost 3 bases and the J segment 7 bases; nucleotides outside the gene matches: 4. Germline V gene sequence: CDR1 LGHDT, CDR2 YNNKEL (reference sequence). The CDR3 reads CASSHGTGGLGYTF. In DNA, the CDR3 is TGTGCCAGCAGCCATGGGACAGGGGGACTTGGCTACACCTTC.

This clone was observed a few times. The rearrangement joins TRBV7-3 to TRBJ1-5; tentative D call: TRBD1 (5 bases). Germline values: CDR1 SGHTA, CDR2 FQGTGA. Trimming removed 4 bases from V and 0 bases from J, with 16 bases in between. This CDR3 contains 17 residues. The CDR3 bases are TGTGCCAGCAGCTCTCCTGGGGGGGAAAATAGCAATCAGCCCCAGCATTTT. It specifies CASSSPGGENSNQPQHF.

The chain is built from TRBV9 and TRBJ1-2; TRBD1 is a possible D gene (5 bases). V shed 4 bases and J shed 8 bases, with 12 bases lying between them. The CDR3 consists of 12 residues. Germline lookup yields CDR1 SGDLS and CDR2 YYNGEE. The CDR3 spells CASSPYGGGYTF. In DNA form, the CDR3 reads TGTGCCAGCAGCCCCTACGGGGGAGGCTACACCTTC.

The chain combines TRBV15 with TRBJ2-3; D ambiguous. The CDR3 loop spans 13 amino acids. Germline V gives CDR1 LNHNV, CDR2 YYDKDF (reference sequence). The ends were cut back, 3 bases at V and 5 bases at J, with 9 bases in the middle. As DNA, the CDR3 is TGTGCCACCAGCAGGGTAACTCAAGATACGCAGTATTTT. This translates into CATSRVTQDTQYF.

The genes are TRBV19 and TRBJ2-3, with TRBD1 matching 12 bases. Trimming cost V 4 bases and J 4 bases; bases outside gene matches: 6. The germline CDR1 and CDR2 sequences are LNHDA and SQIVND (reference sequence). The CDR3 runs 16 residues. For the CDR3, the DNA is TGTGCCAGTAGTAGACCGGGACAGGGGGCTTCAGATACGCAGTATTTT. It yields the protein CASSRPGQGASDTQYF.

This chain connects TRBV6-5 to TRBJ1-3; D possibly corresponds to TRBD1 (5 bases). CDR1 is MNHEY, CDR2 SVGAGI, per germline. V lost 4 bases, J lost 0 bases, and 10 bases lay in between. The length of the CDR3 is 15 residues. CDR3 residues: CASSFTGRSGNTIYF. In DNA, the CDR3 is TGTGCCAGCAGTTTCACAGGCCGCTCTGGAAACACCATATATTTT.

The chain links TRBV2 to TRBJ1-1, with 8 bases matching TRBD1. Unmatched junction bases numbered 6, after V lost 8 bases and J lost 1 base. Germline V lookup: CDR1 SNHLY, CDR2 FYNNEI. The CDR3 runs 14 residues. CDR3 residues: CASSKGQGNTEAFF. In DNA form, the CDR3 reads TGTGCCAGCTCAAAAGGACAGGGGAACACTGAAGCTTTCTTT.

This rearrangement joins TRBV5-1 to TRBJ1-1; D ambiguous. Trimming stripped 0 bases from V and 8 bases from J, with 14 bases between. This CDR3 region has 14 residues. Germline V CDR1 and CDR2: SGHRS, YFSETQ. The CDR3 coding sequence is TGCGCCAGCAGCTTGGTCGGGATACAGTACGAAGCTTTCTTT. It codes for CASSLVGIQYEAFF.

There are a few counts of this clone. The chain has TRBV7-2 and TRBJ2-2, with D possibly TRBD1 on 5 matching bases. The germline gives CDR1 SGHTA, CDR2 FQGNSA. Trimming removed 0 bases at V and 6 bases at J, with 14 bases between. CDR3 length equals 16 residues. DNA of the CDR3: TGTGCCAGCAGCTTAGCCCCGGCAGGGCAATCCGGGGAGCTGTTTTTT. This sequence encodes CASSLAPAGQSGELFF.